Below, 10 T cell receptor beta chains from the same sample are listed, as sequenced in a study of blood T cell repertoires in COVID-19. Generated by immunoSEQ multiplex PCR, the TCRdb table keeps only in-frame clones and is missing some. The table has about 50,000 clones, about nine tenths seen once. Sequencing input: peripheral blood. These receptors originate from a man aged 40-49 years with acute or convalescent COVID-19.

The chain combines TRBV10-3 with TRBJ1-1, with a possible D match to TRBD1 (6 bases). V was trimmed by 5 bases and J by 1 base, leaving 26 bases between them. Per germline, CDR1 ENHRY and CDR2 SYGVKD. The CDR3 is 19 amino acids. CDR3 protein: CAISLNPTPLGHKNTEAFF. CDR3 DNA: TGTGCCATCAGTTTGAACCCAACCCCTCTGGGACATAAGAACACTGAAGCTTTCTTT.

This clone came up a few times. The chain recombines TRBV10-3 with TRBJ2-2; TRBD1 might be the D (6 bases). The V gene lost 8 bases and the J gene lost 5 bases, with 15 bases spanning the gap. Per germline, CDR1 ENHRY and CDR2 SYGVKD. The CDR3 consists of 14 residues. The CDR3 region has the DNA TGTGCCATCGCAGGGGACCCACGAACCGGGGAGCTGTTTTTT. It codes for CAIAGDPRTGELFF.

This chain uses TRBV2 with TRBJ1-1; TRBD1 agrees at 7 bases. Germline lookup yields CDR1 SNHLY and CDR2 FYNNEI. The CDR3 totals 13 residues. The V segment lost 6 bases and the J segment 4 bases; nucleotides outside the gene matches: 5. The CDR3: CASSGQVATEAFF. The CDR3 bases are TGTGCCAGCAGCGGACAGGTGGCCACTGAAGCTTTCTTT.

The chain has TRBV28 and TRBJ2-7; TRBD2 matches at 11 bases. Germline-derived CDR1 and CDR2 are MDHEN and SYDVKM. The CDR3 covers 15 residues. Trimming at V came to 2 bases and at J to 4 bases, leaving 4 bases not matched to a gene. The CDR3 sequence is CASSLPTSGRYEQYF. In nucleotides, the CDR3 is TGTGCCAGCAGTTTACCTACTAGCGGGAGATACGAGCAGTACTTC. The full variable domain, in which reference TRBV28 and TRBJ2-7 provide the parts outside the CDR3, is DVKVTQSSRYLVKRTGEKVFLECVQDMDHENMFWYRQDPGLGLRLIYFSYDVKMKEKGDIPEGYSVSREKKERFSLILESASTNQTSMYLCASSLPTSGRYEQYFGPGTRLTVT.

The chain couples TRBV19 to TRBJ2-1; no definite D call. The V end lost 3 bases, the J end lost 9 bases, and 12 bases lay between the germline ends. The CDR3 has 13 residues. In germline, CDR1 is LNHDA, CDR2 SQIVND (reference sequence). In DNA, the CDR3 is TGTGCCAGTAGTATCGTGCAACCGGGTGAGCAGTTCTTC. Translated: CASSIVQPGEQFF.

The chain recombines TRBV7-9 with TRBJ1-5; weak D call: TRBD1 (5 bases). V dropped 2 bases and J dropped 0 bases, with 14 bases sitting between them. CDR3 length: 17 residues. Germline V lookup: CDR1 SEHNR, CDR2 FQNEAQ (reference sequence). CDR3 in DNA: TGTGCCAGCAGCTTATCGGCAGGGCGAGATAGCAATCAGCCCCAGCATTTT. Its translation is CASSLSAGRDSNQPQHF. Supplemented by reference TRBV7-9 and TRBJ1-5, the full variable domain reads DTGVSQNPRHKITKRGQNVTFRCDPISEHNRLYWYRQTLGQGPEFLTYFQNEAQLEKSRLLSDRFSAERPKGSFSTLEIQRTEQGDSAMYLCASSLSAGRDSNQPQHFGDGTRLSIL.

CDR3 in amino acids: CASSPNSGRAYNEQFF. The CDR3 region has the DNA TGTGCCAGCAGCCCCAATAGCGGGAGGGCCTACAATGAGCAGTTCTTC. The rearrangement links TRBV11-2 to TRBJ2-1, with 11 positions matching TRBD2. The ends lost 5 bases at V and 2 bases at J; junction bases unmatched: 5. This CDR3 is 16 amino acids long. CDR1 and CDR2 from the germline V gene are SGHAT and FQNNGV.

The count of this clone is one. V usage is TRBV5-6 and J usage is TRBJ2-1; TRBD2 matches 12 bases. Germline-derived CDR1 and CDR2 are SGHDT and YYEEEE. V lost 5 bases and J lost 6; bases outside the gene matches: 6. This CDR3 spans 15 amino acids. CDR3 loop: CASSPLAGGGNEQFF. The CDR3 bases are TGTGCCAGCAGTCCACTAGCGGGAGGTGGCAATGAGCAGTTCTTC. The full variable domain, its missing parts supplied by reference TRBV5-6 and TRBJ2-1, is DAGVTQSPTHLIKTRGQQVTLRCSPKSGHDTVSWYQQALGQGPQFIFQYYEEEERQRGNFPDRFSGHQFPNYSSELNVNALLLGDSALYLCASSPLAGGGNEQFFGPGTRLTVL.

The rearrangement uses TRBV5-1 and TRBJ1-2; perhaps TRBD1 as D (6 bases). The CDR3 is made up of 13 amino acids. The germline CDR1 and CDR2 sequences are SGHRS and YFSETQ. Trimming shortened V by 3 bases and J by 4 bases, and 10 bases separated the two germline ends. CDR3 region: CASSSGGSYGYTF. In DNA form, the CDR3 reads TGCGCCAGCAGCTCTGGGGGCAGCTATGGCTACACCTTC.

The V gene is TRBV13, the J gene TRBJ1-1; no clear D gene. Trimming stripped 1 base from V and 0 bases from J, with 9 bases between. Germline CDR1 is PRHDT and CDR2 is FYEKMQ (reference sequence). The CDR3 is 15 residues long. The CDR3 DNA sequence: TGTGCCAGCAGCTTAGCGCGGAAAATGAACACTGAAGCTTTCTTT. It specifies CASSLARKMNTEAFF.